This TCR beta chain was recovered during a study of T cell responses to AZD1222 COVID-19 vaccine. Overall study results and limits: Reportedly, nearly half of unique spike TCRs recognized epitopes outside B.1.351/B.1.1.7 mutations.

Sequencing was performed with immunoSEQ multiplex PCR; in TCRdb, only in-frame clones are kept and a portion is missing. Of some 150,000 clones in the sample, just over 85% were seen once. In the case of this clone: What it binds is not known.

Trimming stripped 6 bases from V and 6 bases from J, with 14 bases between. The CDR3 length is 13 residues. This receptor was obtained from an adult in good health. The rearrangement joins TRBV12-3 or TRBV12-4 to TRBJ1-2; a possible D gene is TRBD1 (5 bases). The source was peripheral blood, collected on day 0 of AZD1222 vaccination. The CDR3 protein is CASSYWGSDGYTF. The CDR3 region has the DNA TGTGCCAGCAGCTATTGGGGCAGCGATGGCTACACCTTC.